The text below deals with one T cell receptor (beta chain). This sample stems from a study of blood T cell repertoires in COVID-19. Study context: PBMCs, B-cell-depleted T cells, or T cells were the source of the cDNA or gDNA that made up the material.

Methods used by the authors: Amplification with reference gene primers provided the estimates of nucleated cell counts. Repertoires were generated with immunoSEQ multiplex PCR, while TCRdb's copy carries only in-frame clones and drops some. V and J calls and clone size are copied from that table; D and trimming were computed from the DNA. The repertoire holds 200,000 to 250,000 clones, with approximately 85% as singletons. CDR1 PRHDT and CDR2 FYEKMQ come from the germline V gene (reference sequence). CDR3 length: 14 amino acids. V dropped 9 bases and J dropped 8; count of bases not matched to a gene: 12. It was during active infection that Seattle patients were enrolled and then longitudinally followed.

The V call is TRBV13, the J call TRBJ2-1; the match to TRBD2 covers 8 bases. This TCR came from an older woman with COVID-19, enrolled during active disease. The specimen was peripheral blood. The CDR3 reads CASRPSGLVDEQFF. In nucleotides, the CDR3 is TGTGCCAGTAGACCTAGCGGGCTGGTGGATGAGCAGTTCTTC.